The TCR beta chain under discussion was sequenced for a study of breast tumors, draining lymph nodes, adjacent tissues. Losses at the gene ends were 6 bases for V and 6 bases for J; bases not matched to a gene: 3. The CDR3 consists of 13 residues. Per the germline V gene, CDR1 is LNHDA and CDR2 is SQIVND (reference sequence). The lymph nodes were axillary draining lymph nodes from breast cancer patients. This clonotype was counted at least ten times. TCRdb used MiXCR to reprocess the multiplex PCR reads, holding one entry per CDR3 protein. The sample yields fewer than 200,000 distinct CDR3 sequences, about 33% seen once.

The source is a female donor with breast cancer. Some clones in this sample may be carry-over from other donors' samples. This chain joins TRBV19 and TRBJ2-2, with TRBD1 identical over 8 bases. Material: axillary lymph node tissue. The CDR3 sequence is CASRVTGAGELFF. For the CDR3, the DNA is TGTGCCAGTAGGGTGACAGGGGCCGGGGAGCTGTTTTTT.